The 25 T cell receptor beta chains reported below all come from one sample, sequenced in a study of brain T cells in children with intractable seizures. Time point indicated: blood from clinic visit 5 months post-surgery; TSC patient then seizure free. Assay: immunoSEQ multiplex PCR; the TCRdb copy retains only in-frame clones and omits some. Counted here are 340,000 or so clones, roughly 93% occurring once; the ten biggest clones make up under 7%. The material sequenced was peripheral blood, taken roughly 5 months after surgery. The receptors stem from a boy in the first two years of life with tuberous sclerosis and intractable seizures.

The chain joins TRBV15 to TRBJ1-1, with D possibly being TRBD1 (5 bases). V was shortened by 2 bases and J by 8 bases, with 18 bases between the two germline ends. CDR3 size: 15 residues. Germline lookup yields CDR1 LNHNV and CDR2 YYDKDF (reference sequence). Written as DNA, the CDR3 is TGTGCCACCAGCAGATTCAGCCGGGACGCTTTCGAAGCTTTCTTT. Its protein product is CATSRFSRDAFEAFF.

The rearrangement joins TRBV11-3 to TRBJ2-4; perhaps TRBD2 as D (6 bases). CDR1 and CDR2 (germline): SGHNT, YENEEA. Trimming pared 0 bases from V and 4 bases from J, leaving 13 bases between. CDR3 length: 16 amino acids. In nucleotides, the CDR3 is TGTGCCAGCAGCTTAGATCGGGGGATGGAGAAAAACATTCAGTACTTC. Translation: CASSLDRGMEKNIQYF.

This CDR3 reads CASSYLGTGSFGYTF. The CDR3 bases are TGTGCCAGCAGTTACTTGGGGACAGGGAGTTTTGGCTACACCTTC. This chain joins TRBV6-5 and TRBJ1-2, with 9 bases that match TRBD1. The CDR3 has 15 amino acids. J lost 7 bases, V lost 1 base, and 7 bases had no gene match. The germline V gene has CDR1 MNHEY and CDR2 SVGAGI.

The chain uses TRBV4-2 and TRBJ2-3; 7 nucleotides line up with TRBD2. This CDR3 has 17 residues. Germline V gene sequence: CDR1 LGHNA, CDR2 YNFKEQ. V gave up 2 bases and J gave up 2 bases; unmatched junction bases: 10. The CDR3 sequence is CASSQPFAGDSTDTQYF. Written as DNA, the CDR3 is TGTGCCAGCAGCCAACCTTTCGCGGGGGACTCCACAGATACGCAGTATTTT.

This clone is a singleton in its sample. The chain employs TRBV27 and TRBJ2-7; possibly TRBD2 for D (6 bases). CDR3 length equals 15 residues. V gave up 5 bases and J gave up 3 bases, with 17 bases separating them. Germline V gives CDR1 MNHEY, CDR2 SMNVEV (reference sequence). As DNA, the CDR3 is TGTGCCAGCAGTATAAAGCGGGCAGGAGGCTACGAGCAGTACTTC. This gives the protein CASSIKRAGGYEQYF.

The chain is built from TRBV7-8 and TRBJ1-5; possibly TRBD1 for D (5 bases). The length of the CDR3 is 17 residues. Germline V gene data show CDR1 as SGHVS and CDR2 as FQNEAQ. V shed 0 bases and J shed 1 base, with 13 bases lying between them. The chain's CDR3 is CASSLAKDSRSNQPQHF. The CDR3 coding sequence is TGTGCCAGCAGCTTAGCCAAAGACAGTCGGAGCAATCAGCCCCAGCATTTT. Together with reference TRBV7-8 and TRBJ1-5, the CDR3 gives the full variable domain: GAGVSQSPRYKVAKRGQDVALRCDPISGHVSLFWYQQALGQGPEFLTYFQNEAQLDKSGLPSDRFFAERPEGSVSTLKIQRTQQEDSAVYLCASSLAKDSRSNQPQHFGDGTRLSIL.

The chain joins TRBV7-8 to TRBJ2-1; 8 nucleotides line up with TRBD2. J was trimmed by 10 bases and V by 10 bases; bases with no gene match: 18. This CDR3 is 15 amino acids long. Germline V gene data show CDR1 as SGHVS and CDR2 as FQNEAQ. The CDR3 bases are TGTGCCACCCATAGCATGGCTAGCGGGTTGTTAGAGCAGTTCTTC. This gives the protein CATHSMASGLLEQFF.

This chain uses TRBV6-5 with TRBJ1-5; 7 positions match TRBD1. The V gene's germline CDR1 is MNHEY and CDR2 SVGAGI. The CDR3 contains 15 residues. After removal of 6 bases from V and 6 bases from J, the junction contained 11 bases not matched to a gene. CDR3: CASRPGQLLVQPQHF. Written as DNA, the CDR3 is TGTGCCAGCAGGCCGGGACAGCTCCTCGTTCAGCCCCAGCATTTT.

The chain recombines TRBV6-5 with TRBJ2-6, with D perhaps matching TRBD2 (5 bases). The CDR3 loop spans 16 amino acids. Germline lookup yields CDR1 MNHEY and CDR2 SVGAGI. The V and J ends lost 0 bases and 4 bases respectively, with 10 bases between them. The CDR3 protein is CASSYSPPGGANVLTF. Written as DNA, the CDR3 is TGTGCCAGCAGTTACTCCCCACCGGGGGGGGCCAACGTCCTGACTTTC.

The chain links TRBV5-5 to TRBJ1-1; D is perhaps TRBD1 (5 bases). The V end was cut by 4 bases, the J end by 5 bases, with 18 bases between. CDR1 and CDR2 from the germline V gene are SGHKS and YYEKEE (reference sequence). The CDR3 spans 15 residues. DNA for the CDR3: TGTGCCAGCAGCGCGGCTTCTTTTAGGGGAACTGAAGCTTTCTTT. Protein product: CASSAASFRGTEAFF.

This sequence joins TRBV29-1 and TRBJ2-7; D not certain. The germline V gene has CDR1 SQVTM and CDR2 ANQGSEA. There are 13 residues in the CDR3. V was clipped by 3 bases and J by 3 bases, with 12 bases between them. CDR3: CSVDEGDFYEQYF. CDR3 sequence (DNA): TGCAGCGTTGATGAAGGAGACTTCTACGAGCAGTACTTC.

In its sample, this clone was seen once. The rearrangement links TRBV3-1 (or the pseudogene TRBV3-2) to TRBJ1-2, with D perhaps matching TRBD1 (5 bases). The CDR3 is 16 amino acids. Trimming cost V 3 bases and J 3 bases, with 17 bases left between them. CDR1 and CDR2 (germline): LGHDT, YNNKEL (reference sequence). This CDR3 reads CASSQENRPKHYGYTF. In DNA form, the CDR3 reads TGTGCCAGCAGCCAGGAAAACAGGCCTAAACACTATGGCTACACCTTC.

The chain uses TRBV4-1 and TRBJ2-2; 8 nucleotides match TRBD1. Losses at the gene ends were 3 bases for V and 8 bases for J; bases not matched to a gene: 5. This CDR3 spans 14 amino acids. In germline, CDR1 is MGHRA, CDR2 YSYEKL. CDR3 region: CASSHQGAGGELFF. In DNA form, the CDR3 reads TGCGCCAGCAGCCATCAGGGGGCGGGTGGGGAGCTGTTTTTT.

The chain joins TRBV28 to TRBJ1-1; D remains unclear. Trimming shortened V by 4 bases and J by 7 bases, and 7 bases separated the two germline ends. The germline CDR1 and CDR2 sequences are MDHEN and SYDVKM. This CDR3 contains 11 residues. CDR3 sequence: CASSSWVEAFF. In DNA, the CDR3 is TGTGCCAGCAGTTCGTGGGTTGAAGCTTTCTTT.

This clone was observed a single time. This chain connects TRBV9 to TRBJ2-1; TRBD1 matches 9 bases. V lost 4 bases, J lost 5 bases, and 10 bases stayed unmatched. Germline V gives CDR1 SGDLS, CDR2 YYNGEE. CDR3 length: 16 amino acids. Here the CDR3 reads CASSTYTRDRDNEQFF. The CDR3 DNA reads TGTGCCAGCAGCACGTACACCCGGGACAGGGACAATGAGCAGTTCTTC.

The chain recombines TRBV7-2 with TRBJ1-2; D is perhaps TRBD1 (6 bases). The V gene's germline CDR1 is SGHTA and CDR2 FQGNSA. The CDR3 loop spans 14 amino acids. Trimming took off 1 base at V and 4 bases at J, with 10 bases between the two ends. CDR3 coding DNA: TGTGCCAGCAGCTTAGAGGACAGTACCTATGGCTACACCTTC. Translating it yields CASSLEDSTYGYTF.

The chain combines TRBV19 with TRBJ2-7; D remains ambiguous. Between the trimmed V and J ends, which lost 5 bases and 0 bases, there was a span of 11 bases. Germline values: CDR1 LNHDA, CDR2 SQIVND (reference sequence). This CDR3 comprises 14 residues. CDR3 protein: CASSPWTDSYEQYF. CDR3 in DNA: TGTGCCAGTAGTCCCTGGACGGACTCCTACGAGCAGTACTTC.

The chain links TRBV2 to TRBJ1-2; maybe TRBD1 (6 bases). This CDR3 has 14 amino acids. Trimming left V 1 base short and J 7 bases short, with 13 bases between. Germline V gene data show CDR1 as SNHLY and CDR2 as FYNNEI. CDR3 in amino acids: CASSEGRPGVGYTF. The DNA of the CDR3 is TGTGCCAGCAGTGAAGGGAGACCAGGGGTTGGCTACACCTTC. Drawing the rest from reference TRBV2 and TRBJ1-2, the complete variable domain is EPEVTQTPSHQVTQMGQEVILRCVPISNHLYFYWYRQILGQKVEFLVSFYNNEISEKSEIFDDQFSVERPDGSNFTLKIRSTKLEDSAMYFCASSEGRPGVGYTFGSGTRLTVV.

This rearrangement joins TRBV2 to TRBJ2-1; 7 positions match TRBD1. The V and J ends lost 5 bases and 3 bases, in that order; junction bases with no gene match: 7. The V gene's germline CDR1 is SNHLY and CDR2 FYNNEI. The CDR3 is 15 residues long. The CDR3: CASSTNRGVYNEQFF. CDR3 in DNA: TGTGCCAGCAGTACGAACAGGGGCGTCTACAATGAGCAGTTCTTC.

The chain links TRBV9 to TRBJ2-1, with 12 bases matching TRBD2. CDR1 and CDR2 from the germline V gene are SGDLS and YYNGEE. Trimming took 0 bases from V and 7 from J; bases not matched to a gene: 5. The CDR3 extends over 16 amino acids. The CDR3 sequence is CASSVAASGRVNEQFF. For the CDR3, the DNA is TGTGCCAGCAGCGTAGCAGCTAGCGGGAGGGTAAATGAGCAGTTCTTC.

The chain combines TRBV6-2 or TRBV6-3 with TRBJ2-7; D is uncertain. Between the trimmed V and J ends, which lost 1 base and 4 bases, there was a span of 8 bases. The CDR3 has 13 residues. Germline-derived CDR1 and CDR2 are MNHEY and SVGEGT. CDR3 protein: CASSYYSGYEQYF. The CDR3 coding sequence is TGTGCCAGCAGTTACTACAGTGGGTACGAGCAGTACTTC.

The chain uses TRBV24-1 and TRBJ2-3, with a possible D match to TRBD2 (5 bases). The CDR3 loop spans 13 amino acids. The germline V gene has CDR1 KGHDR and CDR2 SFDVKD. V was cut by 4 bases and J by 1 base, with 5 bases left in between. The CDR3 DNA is TGTGCCACCAGTGAGCGGGGCACAGATACGCAGTATTTT. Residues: CATSERGTDTQYF.

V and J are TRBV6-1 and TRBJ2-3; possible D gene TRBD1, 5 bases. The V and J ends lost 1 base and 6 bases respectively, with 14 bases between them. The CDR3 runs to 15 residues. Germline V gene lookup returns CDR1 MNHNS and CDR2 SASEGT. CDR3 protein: CASSEVRVLTDTQYF. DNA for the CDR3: TGTGCCAGCAGTGAAGTCAGGGTATTAACTGATACGCAGTATTTT.

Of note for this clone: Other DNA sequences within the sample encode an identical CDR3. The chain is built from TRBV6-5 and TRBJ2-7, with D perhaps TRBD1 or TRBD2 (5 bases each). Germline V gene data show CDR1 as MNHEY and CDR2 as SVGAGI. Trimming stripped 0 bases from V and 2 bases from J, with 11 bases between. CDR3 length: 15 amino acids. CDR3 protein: CASSYSGQGPYEQYF. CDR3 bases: TGTGCCAGCAGTTACTCTGGGCAGGGACCCTACGAGCAGTACTTC.

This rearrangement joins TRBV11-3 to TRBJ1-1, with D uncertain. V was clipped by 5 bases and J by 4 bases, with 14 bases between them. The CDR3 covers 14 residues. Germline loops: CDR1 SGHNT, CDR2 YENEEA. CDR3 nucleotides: TGTGCCAGCAGCCGGGAGTGGGTCGGCACTGAAGCTTTCTTT. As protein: CASSREWVGTEAFF.